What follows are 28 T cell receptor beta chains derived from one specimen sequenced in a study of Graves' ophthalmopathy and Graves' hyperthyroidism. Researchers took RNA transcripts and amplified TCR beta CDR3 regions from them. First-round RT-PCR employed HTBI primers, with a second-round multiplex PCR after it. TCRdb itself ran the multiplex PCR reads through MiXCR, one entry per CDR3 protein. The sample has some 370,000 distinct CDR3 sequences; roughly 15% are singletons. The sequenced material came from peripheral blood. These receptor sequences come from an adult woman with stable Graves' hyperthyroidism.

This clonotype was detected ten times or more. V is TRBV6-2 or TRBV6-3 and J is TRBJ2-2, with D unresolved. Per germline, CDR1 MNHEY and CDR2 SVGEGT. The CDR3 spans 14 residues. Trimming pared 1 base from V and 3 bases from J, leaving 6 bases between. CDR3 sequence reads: CASSYFHDTGELFF. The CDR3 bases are TGTGCCAGCAGTTACTTTCATGACACCGGGGAGCTGTTTTTT.

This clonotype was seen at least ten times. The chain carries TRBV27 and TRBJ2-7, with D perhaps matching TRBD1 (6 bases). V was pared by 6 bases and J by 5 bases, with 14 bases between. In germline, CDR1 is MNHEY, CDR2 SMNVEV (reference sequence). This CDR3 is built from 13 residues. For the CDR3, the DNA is TGTGCCAGCAGACTTGACAGGAGCCACGAGCAGTACTTC. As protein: CASRLDRSHEQYF.

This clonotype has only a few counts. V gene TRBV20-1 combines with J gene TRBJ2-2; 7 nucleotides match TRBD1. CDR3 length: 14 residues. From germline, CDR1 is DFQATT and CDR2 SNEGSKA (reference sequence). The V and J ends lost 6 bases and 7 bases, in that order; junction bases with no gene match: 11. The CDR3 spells CSAPPTGKYGELFF. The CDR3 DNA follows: TGCAGTGCCCCCCCGACAGGGAAGTACGGGGAGCTGTTTTTT.

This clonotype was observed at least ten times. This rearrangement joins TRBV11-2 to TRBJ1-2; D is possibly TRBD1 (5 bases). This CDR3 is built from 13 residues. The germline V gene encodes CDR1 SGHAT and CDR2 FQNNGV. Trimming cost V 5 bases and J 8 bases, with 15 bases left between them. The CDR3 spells CASSPFGGKGYTF. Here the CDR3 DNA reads TGTGCCAGCAGCCCGTTTGGGGGTAAGGGCTACACCTTC. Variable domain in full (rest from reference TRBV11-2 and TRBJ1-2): EAGVAQSPRYKIIEKRQSVAFWCNPISGHATLYWYQQILGQGPKLLIQFQNNGVVDDSQLPKDRFSAERLKGVDSTLKIQPAKLEDSAVYLCASSPFGGKGYTFGSGTRLTVV.

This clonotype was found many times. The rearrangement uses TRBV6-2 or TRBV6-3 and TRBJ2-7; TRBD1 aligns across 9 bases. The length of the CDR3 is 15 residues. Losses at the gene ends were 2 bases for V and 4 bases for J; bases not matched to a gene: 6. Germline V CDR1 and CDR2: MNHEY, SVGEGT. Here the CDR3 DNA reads TGTGCCAGCAGTTACGGGACAGGGAGTTTGTACGAGCAGTACTTC. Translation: CASSYGTGSLYEQYF.

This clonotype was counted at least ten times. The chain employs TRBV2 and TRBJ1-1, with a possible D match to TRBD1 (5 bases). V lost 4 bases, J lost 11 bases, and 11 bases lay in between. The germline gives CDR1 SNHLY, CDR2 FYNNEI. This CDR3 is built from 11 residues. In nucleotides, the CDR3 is TGTGCCAGCAGTGTGGGGCCAGAGGCTTTCTTT. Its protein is CASSVGPEAFF.

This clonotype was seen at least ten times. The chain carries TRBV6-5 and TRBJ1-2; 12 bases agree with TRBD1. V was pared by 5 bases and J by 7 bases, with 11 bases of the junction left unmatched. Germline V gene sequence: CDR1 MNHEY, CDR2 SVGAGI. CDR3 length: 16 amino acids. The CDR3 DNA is TGTGCCAGCAGTACTCTACCGGGACAGGGGGCCTTTGGCTACACCTTC. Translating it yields CASSTLPGQGAFGYTF.

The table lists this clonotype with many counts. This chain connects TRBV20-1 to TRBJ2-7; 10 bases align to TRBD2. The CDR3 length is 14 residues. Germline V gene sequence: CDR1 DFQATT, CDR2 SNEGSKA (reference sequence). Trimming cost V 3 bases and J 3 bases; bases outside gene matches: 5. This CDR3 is CSASGTSDLYEQYF. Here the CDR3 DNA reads TGCAGTGCTAGTGGGACTAGCGACCTCTACGAGCAGTACTTC.

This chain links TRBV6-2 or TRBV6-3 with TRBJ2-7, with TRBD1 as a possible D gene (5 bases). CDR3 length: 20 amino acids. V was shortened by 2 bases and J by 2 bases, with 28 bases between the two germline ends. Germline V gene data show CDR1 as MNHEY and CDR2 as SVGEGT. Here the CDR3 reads CASSYQSPSVASGWAYEQYF. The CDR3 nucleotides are TGTGCCAGCAGTTACCAGTCCCCTTCGGTAGCCTCAGGGTGGGCCTACGAGCAGTACTTC.

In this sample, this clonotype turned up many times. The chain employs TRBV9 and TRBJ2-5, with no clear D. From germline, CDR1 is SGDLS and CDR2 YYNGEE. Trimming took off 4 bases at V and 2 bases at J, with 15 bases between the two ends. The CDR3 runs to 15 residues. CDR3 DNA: TGTGCCAGCAGCTCCCGATTGGGTCAGCAAGAGACCCAGTACTTC. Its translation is CASSSRLGQQETQYF.

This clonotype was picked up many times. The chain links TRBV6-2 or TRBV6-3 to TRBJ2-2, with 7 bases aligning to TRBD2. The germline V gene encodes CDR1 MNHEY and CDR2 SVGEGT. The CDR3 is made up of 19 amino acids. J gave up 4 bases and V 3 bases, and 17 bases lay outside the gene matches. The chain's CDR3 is CASSYGGGYTPVSTGELFF. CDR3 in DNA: TGTGCCAGCAGTTATGGGGGGGGATACACCCCCGTTAGCACCGGGGAGCTGTTTTTT.

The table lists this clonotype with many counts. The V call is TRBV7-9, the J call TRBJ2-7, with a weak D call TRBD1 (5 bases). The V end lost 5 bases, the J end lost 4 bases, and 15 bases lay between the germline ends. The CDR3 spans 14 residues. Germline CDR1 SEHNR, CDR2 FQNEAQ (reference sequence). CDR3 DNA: TGTGCCAGCAGCCCGGTCGGGCAGGGTTACGAGCAGTACTTC. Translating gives CASSPVGQGYEQYF.

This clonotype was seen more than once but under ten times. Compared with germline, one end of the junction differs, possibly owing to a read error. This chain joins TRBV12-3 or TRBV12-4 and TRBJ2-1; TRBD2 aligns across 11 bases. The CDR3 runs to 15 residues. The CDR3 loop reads CASSELAGVINEKFF. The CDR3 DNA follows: TGTGCCAGCAGTGAACTAGCGGGAGTTATCAATGAGAAGTTCTTC.

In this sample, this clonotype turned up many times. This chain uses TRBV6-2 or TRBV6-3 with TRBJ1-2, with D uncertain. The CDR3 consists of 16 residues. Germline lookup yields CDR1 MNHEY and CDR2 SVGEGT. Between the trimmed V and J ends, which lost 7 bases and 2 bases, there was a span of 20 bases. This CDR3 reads CASTDVEAKSNYGYTF. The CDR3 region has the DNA TGTGCCAGCACGGACGTTGAGGCGAAATCAAACTATGGCTACACCTTC.

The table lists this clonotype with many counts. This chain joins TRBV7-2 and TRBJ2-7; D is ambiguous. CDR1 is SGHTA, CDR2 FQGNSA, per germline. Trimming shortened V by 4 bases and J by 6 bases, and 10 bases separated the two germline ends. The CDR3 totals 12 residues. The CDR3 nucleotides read TGTGCCAGCAGCTCCCCTAATCGCGAGCAGTACTTC. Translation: CASSSPNREQYF.

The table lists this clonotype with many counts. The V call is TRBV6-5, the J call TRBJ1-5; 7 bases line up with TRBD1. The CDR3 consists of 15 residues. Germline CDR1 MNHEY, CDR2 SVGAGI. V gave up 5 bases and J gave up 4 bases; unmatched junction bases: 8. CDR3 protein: CASSRQGTWNQPQHF. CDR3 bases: TGTGCCAGCAGTCGACAGGGCACGTGGAATCAGCCCCAGCATTTT.

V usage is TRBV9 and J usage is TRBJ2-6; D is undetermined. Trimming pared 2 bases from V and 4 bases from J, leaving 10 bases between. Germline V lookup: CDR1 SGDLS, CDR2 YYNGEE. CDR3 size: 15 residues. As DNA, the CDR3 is TGTGCCAGCAGCGTGATAGGGCGCGGGGCCAACGTCCTGACTTTC. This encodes CASSVIGRGANVLTF.

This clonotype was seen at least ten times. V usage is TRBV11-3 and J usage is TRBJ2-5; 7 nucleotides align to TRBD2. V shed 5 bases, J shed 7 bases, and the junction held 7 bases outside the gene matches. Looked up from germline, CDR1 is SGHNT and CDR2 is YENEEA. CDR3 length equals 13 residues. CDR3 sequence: CASSRTTGGTQYF. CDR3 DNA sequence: TGTGCCAGCAGCCGGACAACGGGAGGGACCCAGTACTTC.

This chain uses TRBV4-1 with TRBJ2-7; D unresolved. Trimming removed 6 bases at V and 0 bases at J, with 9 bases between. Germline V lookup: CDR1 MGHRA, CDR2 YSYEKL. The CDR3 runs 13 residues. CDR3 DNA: TGCGCCAGCAGGTCCCTGTTCTCCTACGAGCAGTACTTC. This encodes CASRSLFSYEQYF.

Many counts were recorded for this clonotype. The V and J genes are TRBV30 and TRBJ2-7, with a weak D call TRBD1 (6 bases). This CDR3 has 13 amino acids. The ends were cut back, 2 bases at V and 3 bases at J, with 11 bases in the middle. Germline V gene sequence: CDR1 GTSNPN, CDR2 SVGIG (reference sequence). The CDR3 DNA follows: TGTGCCTGGAGTCAAGCAGGGGACTACGAGCAGTACTTC. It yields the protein CAWSQAGDYEQYF.

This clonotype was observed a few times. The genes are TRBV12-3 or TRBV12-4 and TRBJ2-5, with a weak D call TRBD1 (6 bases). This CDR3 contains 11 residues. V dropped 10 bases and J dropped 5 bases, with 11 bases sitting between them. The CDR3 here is CAILQGETQYF. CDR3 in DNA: TGTGCCATCTTACAGGGCGAGACCCAGTACTTC.

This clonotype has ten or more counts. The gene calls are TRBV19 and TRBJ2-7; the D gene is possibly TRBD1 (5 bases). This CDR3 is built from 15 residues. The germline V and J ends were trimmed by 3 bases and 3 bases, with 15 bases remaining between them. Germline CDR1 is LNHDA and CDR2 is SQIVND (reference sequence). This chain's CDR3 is CASSIQDRLGYEQYF. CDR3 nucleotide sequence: TGTGCCAGTAGTATCCAAGACAGATTGGGCTACGAGCAGTACTTC. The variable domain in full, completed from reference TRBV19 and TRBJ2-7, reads DGGITQSPKYLFRKEGQNVTLSCEQNLNHDAMYWYRQDPGQGLRLIYYSQIVNDFQKGDIAEGYSVSREKKESFPLTVTSAQKNPTAFYLCASSIQDRLGYEQYFGPGTRLTVT.

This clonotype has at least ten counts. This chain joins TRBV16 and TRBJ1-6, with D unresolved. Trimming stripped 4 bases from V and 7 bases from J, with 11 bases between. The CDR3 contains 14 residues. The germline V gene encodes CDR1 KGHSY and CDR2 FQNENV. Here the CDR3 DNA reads TGTGCCAGCAGCCTTCGCCTTGGCAATTCACCCCTCCACTTT. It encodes CASSLRLGNSPLHF. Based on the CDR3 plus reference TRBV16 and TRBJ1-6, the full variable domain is GEEVAQTPKHLVRGEGQKAKLYCAPIKGHSYVFWYQQVLKNEFKFLISFQNENVFDETGMPKERFSAKCLPNSPCSLEIQATKLEDSAVYFCASSLRLGNSPLHFGNGTRLTVT.

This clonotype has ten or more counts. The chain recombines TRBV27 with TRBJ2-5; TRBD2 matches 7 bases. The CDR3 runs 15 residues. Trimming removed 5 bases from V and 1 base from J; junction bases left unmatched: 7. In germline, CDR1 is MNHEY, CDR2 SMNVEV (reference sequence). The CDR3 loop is CASSGTWGGQETQYF. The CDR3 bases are TGTGCCAGCAGTGGTACTTGGGGGGGCCAAGAGACCCAGTACTTC.

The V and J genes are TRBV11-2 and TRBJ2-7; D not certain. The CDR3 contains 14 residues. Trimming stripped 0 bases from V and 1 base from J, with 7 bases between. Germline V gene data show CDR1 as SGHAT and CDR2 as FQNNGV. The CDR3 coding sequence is TGTGCCAGCAGCTTAGAAGTGGGGTCCTACGAGCAGTACTTC. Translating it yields CASSLEVGSYEQYF.

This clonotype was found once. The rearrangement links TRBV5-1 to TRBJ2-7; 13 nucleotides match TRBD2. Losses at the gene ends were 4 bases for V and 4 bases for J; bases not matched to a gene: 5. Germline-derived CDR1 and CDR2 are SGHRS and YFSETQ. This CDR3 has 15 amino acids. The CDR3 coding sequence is TGCGCCAGCAGCCTCCAGACTAGCGGGAGGTACGAGCAGTACTTC. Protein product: CASSLQTSGRYEQYF.

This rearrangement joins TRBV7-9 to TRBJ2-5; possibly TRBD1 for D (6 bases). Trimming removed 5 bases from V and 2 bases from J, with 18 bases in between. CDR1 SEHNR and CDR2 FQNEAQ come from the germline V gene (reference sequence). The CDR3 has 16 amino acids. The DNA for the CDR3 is TGTGCCAGCAGCCCACTTTGGGGCAGGGGACAAGAGACCCAGTACTTC. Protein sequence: CASSPLWGRGQETQYF.

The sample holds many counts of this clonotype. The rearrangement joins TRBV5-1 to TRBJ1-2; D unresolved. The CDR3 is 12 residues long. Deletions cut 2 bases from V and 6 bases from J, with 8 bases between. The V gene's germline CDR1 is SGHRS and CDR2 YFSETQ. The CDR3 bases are TGCGCCAGCAGCTTAGACGGAAATGGCTACACCTTC. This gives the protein CASSLDGNGYTF.